In this sample, the clone carrying this TCR beta chain turned up many times. Its antigen is unknown. This specimen comes from a study of read filtering for tumor transcriptome and immune sequencing. Overall study context: After DNase treatment, RNA was made into whole-transcriptome libraries. IR-seq gave about 3.5 to 11 million TCR reads per sample; RNA-seq gave 85 to 1273.

Molecular barcoded adaptors covering alpha/delta and beta/gamma chains were used on 400 ng RNA. TCRdb itself ran the reads through MiXCR, one entry per CDR3 protein. The repertoire holds about 58,000 distinct CDR3 sequences, with 9% to 15% as singletons. Bone marrow was sampled from every patient at the time of active disease. Study observations and caveats: Single-read clonotypes: about 82% of IR-seq clonotypes (roughly 4% of reads), about 75% of RNA-seq clonotypes (roughly 43% of reads).

Germline V CDR1 and CDR2: LGHDT, YNNKEL (reference sequence). The CDR3 has 14 amino acids. The J segment lost 2 bases and the V segment lost 7 bases, leaving 5 bases of the junction unmatched. The rearrangement joins TRBV3-1 to TRBJ1-3; 7 nucleotides align to TRBD1. The sequenced sample was a population of CD138-negative cells sorted from bone marrow. This TCR was sampled from a donor aged 40 or older with multiple myeloma. DNA of the CDR3: TGTGCCAGCACCACAGGGGCCCCTGGAAACACCATATATTTT. Translating it yields CASTTGAPGNTIYF.